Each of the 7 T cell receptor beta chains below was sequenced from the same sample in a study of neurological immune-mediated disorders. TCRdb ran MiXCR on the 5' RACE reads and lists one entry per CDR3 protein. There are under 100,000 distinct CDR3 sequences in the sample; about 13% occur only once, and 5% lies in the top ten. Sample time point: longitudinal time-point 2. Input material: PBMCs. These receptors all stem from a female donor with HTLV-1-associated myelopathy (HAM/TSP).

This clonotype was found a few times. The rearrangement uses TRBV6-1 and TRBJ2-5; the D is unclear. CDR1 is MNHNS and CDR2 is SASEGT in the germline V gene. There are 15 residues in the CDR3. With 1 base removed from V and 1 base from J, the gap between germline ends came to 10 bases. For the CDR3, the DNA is TGTGCCAGCAGTGAAGTTCCGCGGCTCCAAGAGACCCAGTACTTC. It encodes CASSEVPRLQETQYF.

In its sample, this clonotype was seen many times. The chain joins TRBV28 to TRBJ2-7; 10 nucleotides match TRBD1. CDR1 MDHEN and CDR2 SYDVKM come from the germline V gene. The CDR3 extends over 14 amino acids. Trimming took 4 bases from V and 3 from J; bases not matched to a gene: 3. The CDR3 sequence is CASSSGQGIYEQYF. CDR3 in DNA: TGTGCCAGCAGTTCGGGACAGGGGATCTACGAGCAGTACTTC.

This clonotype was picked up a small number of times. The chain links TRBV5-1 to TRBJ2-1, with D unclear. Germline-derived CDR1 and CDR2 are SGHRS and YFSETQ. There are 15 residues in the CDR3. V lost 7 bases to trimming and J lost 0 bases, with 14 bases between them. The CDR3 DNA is TGCGCCAGCGAAAAGGACGGAAGCTCCTACAATGAGCAGTTCTTC. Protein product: CASEKDGSSYNEQFF.

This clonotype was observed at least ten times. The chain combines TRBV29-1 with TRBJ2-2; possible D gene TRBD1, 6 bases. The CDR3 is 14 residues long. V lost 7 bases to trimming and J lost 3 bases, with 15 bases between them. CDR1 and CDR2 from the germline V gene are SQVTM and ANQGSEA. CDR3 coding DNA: TGCAGCGCCAGAGAACAGGGAGACACCGGGGAGCTGTTTTTT. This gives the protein CSAREQGDTGELFF.

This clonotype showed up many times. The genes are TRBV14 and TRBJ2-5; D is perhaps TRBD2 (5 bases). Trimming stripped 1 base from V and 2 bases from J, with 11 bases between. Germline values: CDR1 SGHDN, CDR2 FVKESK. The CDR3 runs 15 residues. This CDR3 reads CASSQALGKQETQYF. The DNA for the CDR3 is TGTGCCAGCAGCCAAGCTCTCGGGAAACAAGAGACCCAGTACTTC.

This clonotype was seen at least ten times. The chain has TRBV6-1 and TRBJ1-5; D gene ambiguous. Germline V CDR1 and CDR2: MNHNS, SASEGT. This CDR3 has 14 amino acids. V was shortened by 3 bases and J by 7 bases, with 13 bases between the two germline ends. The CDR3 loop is CASSDMRVGQPQHF. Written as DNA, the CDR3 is TGTGCCAGCAGTGACATGCGGGTGGGACAGCCCCAGCATTTT.

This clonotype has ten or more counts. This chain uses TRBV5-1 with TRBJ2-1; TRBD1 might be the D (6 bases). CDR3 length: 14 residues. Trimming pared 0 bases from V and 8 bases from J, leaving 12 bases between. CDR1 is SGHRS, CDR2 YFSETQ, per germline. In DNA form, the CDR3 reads TGCGCCAGCAGCTTGGCCTGGGGGCGCGATGAGCAGTTCTTC. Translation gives CASSLAWGRDEQFF. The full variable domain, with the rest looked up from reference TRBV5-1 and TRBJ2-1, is KAGVTQTPRYLIKTRGQQVTLSCSPISGHRSVSWYQQTPGQGLQFLFEYFSETQRNKGNFPGRFSGRQFSNSRSEMNVSTLELGDSALYLCASSLAWGRDEQFFGPGTRLTVL.